Each of the 22 T cell receptor beta chains below was sequenced from the same sample in a study of identical twins. In TCRdb, the 5' RACE reads were re-called with MiXCR into one record per CDR3 protein. The sample yields around 510,000 distinct CDR3 sequences, approximately 15% seen once. These sequences were also reported in another study, on yellow fever vaccine responses in identical twins.

Material for sequencing was CD4+ T cells sorted from blood. The source is a woman between 18 and 30 years old in good health.

The V gene is TRBV20-1, the J gene TRBJ2-7; 9 bases fit TRBD1. The CDR3 spans 14 residues. The trim removed 6 bases at V and 0 bases at J, leaving 6 bases unmatched. Per the germline V gene, CDR1 is DFQATT and CDR2 is SNEGSKA (reference sequence). The CDR3 sequence is CSASGQGTSYEQYF. CDR3 DNA sequence: TGCAGTGCATCCGGACAGGGGACCTCCTACGAGCAGTACTTC.

This chain joins TRBV15 and TRBJ2-5, with 7 bases fitting TRBD2. Germline V gene data show CDR1 as LNHNV and CDR2 as YYDKDF (reference sequence). There are 16 residues in the CDR3. Losses at the gene ends were 0 bases for V and 7 bases for J; bases not matched to a gene: 11. CDR3 region: CATSRDKEGREGTQYF. Written as DNA, the CDR3 is TGTGCCACCAGCAGAGATAAAGAGGGTAGGGAGGGGACCCAGTACTTC.

This sequence joins TRBV5-1 and TRBJ2-5; 7 bases fit TRBD1. From germline, CDR1 is SGHRS and CDR2 YFSETQ. With 4 bases clipped from V and 4 bases from J, the junction kept 10 bases outside the gene matches. The CDR3 covers 15 residues. CDR3 protein: CASSERSGTVETQYF. CDR3 bases: TGCGCCAGCAGCGAACGTTCCGGGACAGTAGAGACCCAGTACTTC.

This clonotype was seen a handful of times. The gene calls are TRBV20-1 and TRBJ2-7; 7 bases fit TRBD1. The germline V gene has CDR1 DFQATT and CDR2 SNEGSKA (reference sequence). The trim removed 6 bases at V and 7 bases at J, leaving 12 bases unmatched. This CDR3 is built from 13 residues. In DNA form, the CDR3 reads TGCAGTGCGACCATAGACAGGGCTGGGGAGCAGTACTTC. This codes for CSATIDRAGEQYF.

This clonotype turned up a few times. The chain employs TRBV9 and TRBJ2-1; D not certain. V lost 6 bases and J lost 3, with 13 bases in between. Germline V CDR1 and CDR2: SGDLS, YYNGEE. There are 14 residues in the CDR3. CDR3 sequence: CASNPTAGYNEQFF. CDR3 bases: TGTGCCAGCAATCCAACAGCAGGCTACAATGAGCAGTTCTTC.

This clonotype was seen a handful of times. The chain couples TRBV5-1 to TRBJ1-5; D unresolved. The CDR3 totals 14 residues. Germline CDR1 reads SGHRS; CDR2 reads YFSETQ. The V and J ends lost 0 bases and 6 bases respectively, with 10 bases between them. The CDR3 loop is CASSLDGVGQPQHF. CDR3 DNA sequence: TGCGCCAGCAGCTTGGACGGGGTAGGTCAGCCCCAGCATTTT.

The chain combines TRBV19 with TRBJ2-2, with TRBD1 matching over 7 bases. Trimming took 3 bases from V and 1 from J; bases not matched to a gene: 8. Looked up from germline, CDR1 is LNHDA and CDR2 is SQIVND (reference sequence). The CDR3 contains 17 residues. Written as DNA, the CDR3 is TGTGCCAGTAGTATGGGGCTGGGACAGAGGAACACCGGGGAGCTGTTTTTT. It translates to CASSMGLGQRNTGELFF.

This clonotype showed up just once. A read error may explain this, as a much larger clone is one base away. This chain links TRBV7-2 with TRBJ1-1, with D unresolved. Trimming stripped 2 bases from V and 4 bases from J, with 8 bases between. The length of the CDR3 is 13 residues. From germline, CDR1 is SGHTA and CDR2 FQGNSA. This chain's CDR3 is CASSLIVGTEAFF. DNA of the CDR3: TGTGCCAGCAGCTTAATTGTTGGCACTGAAGCTTTCTTT. The variable domain in full, with the rest retrieved from reference TRBV7-2 and TRBJ1-1, is GAGVSQSPSNKVTEKGKDVELRCDPISGHTALYWYRQSLGQGLEFLIYFQGNSAPDKSGLPSDRFSAERTGGSVSTLTIQRTQQEDSAVYLCASSLIVGTEAFFGQGTRLTVV.

This chain links TRBV27 with TRBJ2-5; D is perhaps TRBD1 or TRBD2 (5 bases each). Per the germline V gene, CDR1 is MNHEY and CDR2 is SMNVEV (reference sequence). The CDR3 has 13 residues. Trimming pared 2 bases from V and 3 bases from J, leaving 7 bases between. Here the CDR3 reads CASSLEGKETQYF. CDR3 sequence (DNA): TGTGCCAGCAGTTTAGAGGGGAAAGAGACCCAGTACTTC.

The chain has TRBV7-2 and TRBJ2-1; TRBD2 matches 11 bases. This CDR3 region has 15 residues. V dropped 5 bases and J dropped 7; count of bases not matched to a gene: 7. CDR1 is SGHTA and CDR2 is FQGNSA in the germline V gene. The CDR3 DNA reads TGTGCCAGCAGCCGGGGGACTAGCGGCGCGAATGAGCAGTTCTTC. This codes for CASSRGTSGANEQFF.

V and J are TRBV25-1 and TRBJ2-2; the D gene is possibly TRBD2 (6 bases). The CDR3 consists of 16 residues. V lost 3 bases and J lost 1, with 12 bases in between. Germline V lookup: CDR1 MGHDK, CDR2 SYGVNS. Here the CDR3 DNA reads TGTGCCAGCAGTGAGGGGGGTTCGCGGAACACCGGGGAGCTGTTTTTT. Protein product: CASSEGGSRNTGELFF.

This clonotype was seen more than once but under ten times. The rearrangement joins TRBV5-1 to TRBJ1-2; 7 nucleotides align to TRBD1. This CDR3 comprises 12 residues. Germline V gene sequence: CDR1 SGHRS, CDR2 YFSETQ. V shed 7 bases and J 3 bases; nucleotides not matched to a gene: 3. CDR3 nucleotide sequence: TGCGCCAGCCGGACAGGTGACTATGGCTACACCTTC. Translated, it gives CASRTGDYGYTF.

This clonotype was seen many times. V and J are TRBV20-1 and TRBJ2-3; TRBD2 might be the D (6 bases). Deletions cut 3 bases from V and 2 bases from J, with 15 bases between. Germline V gene data show CDR1 as DFQATT and CDR2 as SNEGSKA (reference sequence). This CDR3 has 15 amino acids. In DNA form, the CDR3 reads TGCAGTGCTAGGACCTCCCGGGACTTCACAGATACGCAGTATTTT. It codes for CSARTSRDFTDTQYF.

This chain connects TRBV10-3 to TRBJ2-7, with unresolved D. The CDR3 is 12 residues long. V gave up 11 bases and J gave up 2 bases, with 13 bases separating them. CDR1 is ENHRY, CDR2 SYGVKD, per germline. Here the CDR3 reads CAVRTVAYEQYF. The CDR3 coding sequence is TGTGCCGTCCGGACGGTGGCCTACGAGCAGTACTTC.

The V and J genes are TRBV9 and TRBJ2-1, with D possibly TRBD2 on 5 matching bases. The CDR3 is made up of 15 amino acids. Germline lookup yields CDR1 SGDLS and CDR2 YYNGEE. The V end was cut by 2 bases, the J end by 6 bases, with 15 bases between. The DNA of the CDR3 is TGTGCCAGCAGCGTTTGGAGCGAGGGTAGCAATGAGCAGTTCTTC. Translated: CASSVWSEGSNEQFF.

This clonotype was counted only a few times. This chain connects TRBV7-9 to TRBJ1-1; a weak D match, TRBD1 (5 bases). The CDR3 has 14 amino acids. V gave up 7 bases and J gave up 1 base, with 13 bases separating them. Germline CDR1 SEHNR, CDR2 FQNEAQ (reference sequence). The CDR3, as DNA: TGTGCCAGCATCCCTCTTCAGGGGAACACTGAAGCTTTCTTT. Translation: CASIPLQGNTEAFF. Full variable domain (rest looked up from reference TRBV7-9 and TRBJ1-1): DTGVSQNPRHKITKRGQNVTFRCDPISEHNRLYWYRQTLGQGPEFLTYFQNEAQLEKSRLLSDRFSAERPKGSFSTLEIQRTEQGDSAMYLCASIPLQGNTEAFFGQGTRLTVV.

J is TRBJ2-1 and V is TRBV28, with 8 bases lining up with TRBD2. Trimming removed 7 bases from V and 15 bases from J; junction bases left unmatched: 20. Germline-derived CDR1 and CDR2 are MDHEN and SYDVKM. This CDR3 has 15 amino acids. CDR3 bases: TGTGCCAGCATCCAGGCTCCGGGACTAGGCCCCCATTGGTTCTTC. As protein: CASIQAPGLGPHWFF.

This chain links TRBV20-1 with TRBJ2-1, with 10 nucleotides matching TRBD2. The CDR3 length is 15 residues. The V segment lost 5 bases and the J segment 5 bases; nucleotides outside the gene matches: 9. The germline gives CDR1 DFQATT, CDR2 SNEGSKA (reference sequence). CDR3 residues: CSAESGTSAHNEQFF. DNA for the CDR3: TGCAGTGCTGAGTCCGGGACTAGCGCCCACAATGAGCAGTTCTTC.

The chain employs TRBV18 and TRBJ2-7; 11 bases are a match to TRBD2. The CDR3 extends over 16 amino acids. V shed 2 bases, J shed 2 bases, and the junction held 5 bases outside the gene matches. Germline V gives CDR1 KGHSH, CDR2 LQKENI. CDR3 in amino acids: CASSPLLAGGPYEQYF. In DNA form, the CDR3 reads TGTGCCAGCTCACCATTGTTAGCGGGAGGGCCCTACGAGCAGTACTTC.

This clonotype was seen a handful of times. The chain combines TRBV28 with TRBJ2-5; 9 bases are shared with TRBD2. Unmatched junction bases numbered 15, after V lost 5 bases and J lost 2 bases. The germline CDR1 and CDR2 sequences are MDHEN and SYDVKM. The CDR3 sequence is 18 residues long. The CDR3 DNA reads TGTGCCAGCAGTACCCTAGTAGATCTAGCGGGGCCACAAGAGACCCAGTACTTC. This translates into CASSTLVDLAGPQETQYF.

The chain joins TRBV5-1 to TRBJ2-5; the D gene is possibly TRBD1 (6 bases). Trimming removed 0 bases from V and 7 bases from J, with 13 bases in between. The CDR3 runs to 14 residues. Germline CDR1 SGHRS, CDR2 YFSETQ. The DNA of the CDR3 is TGCGCCAGCAGCTTGGATCCAGGGGCAGGGACCCAGTACTTC. This codes for CASSLDPGAGTQYF.

This clonotype came up many times. The V gene is TRBV12-3 or TRBV12-4, the J gene TRBJ2-7, with 7 bases identical to TRBD1. V dropped 6 bases and J dropped 3; count of bases not matched to a gene: 11. The CDR3 length is 15 residues. The CDR3 here is CASRKGQDTLYEQYF. The CDR3 DNA follows: TGTGCCAGCAGGAAAGGACAGGACACCCTCTACGAGCAGTACTTC.